These 31 T cell receptor beta chains were all obtained from the same sample, sequenced in a study of control samples from healthy donors and cancer patients. Here immunoSEQ multiplex PCR was the method, and the copy in TCRdb shows in-frame clones only, minus some. The data hold approximately 74,000 clones, with approximately 94% observed a single time. The sample consisted of blood. These receptors all stem from a woman aged 25-40 years in good health.

The J gene is TRBJ2-2, the V gene TRBV24-1; tentatively, D is TRBD2 (5 bases). CDR3 length equals 17 residues. Germline V gene data show CDR1 as KGHDR and CDR2 as SFDVKD. The V end lost 0 bases, the J end lost 1 base, and 11 bases lay between the germline ends. CDR3 sequence: CATSDLPTSGNTGELFF. The DNA of the CDR3 is TGTGCCACCAGTGATTTGCCCACGAGCGGGAACACCGGGGAGCTGTTTTTT.

The gene calls are TRBV7-3 and TRBJ2-3; the D gene is possibly TRBD1 (5 bases). Germline CDR1 is SGHTA and CDR2 is FQGTGA. V was shortened by 0 bases and J by 0 bases, with 13 bases between the two germline ends. CDR3 length: 17 residues. DNA for the CDR3: TGTGCCAGCAGCTTAACGTTCCAGGGAACTAGCACAGATACGCAGTATTTT. It translates to CASSLTFQGTSTDTQYF.

The V call is TRBV7-3, the J call TRBJ1-5, with D perhaps matching TRBD1 (5 bases). Trimming stripped 8 bases from V and 9 bases from J, with 17 bases between. In germline, CDR1 is SGHTA, CDR2 FQGTGA. The CDR3 loop spans 13 amino acids. The CDR3 loop reads CASPLLGTRPQHF. In DNA form, the CDR3 reads TGTGCCAGCCCCTTGCTGGGGACGAGGCCCCAGCATTTT.

V gene TRBV10-3 combines with J gene TRBJ1-3; D not certain. Germline CDR1 reads ENHRY; CDR2 reads SYGVKD. The length of the CDR3 is 16 residues. Trimming shortened V by 5 bases and J by 0 bases, and 14 bases separated the two germline ends. As DNA, the CDR3 is TGTGCCATCAGTCCTTATTGGCGCCGCTCTGGAAACACCATATATTTT. This translates into CAISPYWRRSGNTIYF.

The chain joins TRBV6-1 to TRBJ1-6, with D possibly TRBD1 on 6 matching bases. V shed 1 base and J shed 4 bases, with 8 bases lying between them. The CDR3 extends over 15 amino acids. Germline V CDR1 and CDR2: MNHNS, SASEGT. The CDR3 sequence: CASSEGTAYNSPLHF. CDR3 nucleotide sequence: TGTGCCAGCAGTGAAGGGACAGCTTATAATTCACCCCTCCACTTT.

The chain is built from TRBV12-3 or TRBV12-4 and TRBJ1-4, with no clear D. This CDR3 spans 13 amino acids. V lost 3 bases and J 7 bases, leaving 9 bases between the germline ends. CDR3 in DNA: TGTGCCAGCAGTTTTCTAGATGGTGAAAAACTGTTTTTT. Its translation is CASSFLDGEKLFF.

J is TRBJ1-6 and V is TRBV27; D possibly corresponds to TRBD1 (6 bases). Between the trimmed V and J ends, which lost 3 bases and 9 bases, there was a span of 12 bases. Germline CDR1 reads MNHEY; CDR2 reads SMNVEV (reference sequence). CDR3 length: 14 amino acids. The CDR3 spells CASSFEGVGSPLHF. CDR3 nucleotide sequence: TGTGCCAGCAGTTTCGAGGGGGTTGGTTCACCCCTCCACTTT.

This chain connects TRBV19 to TRBJ1-2; possibly TRBD1 for D (5 bases). There are 12 residues in the CDR3. Trimming pared 8 bases from V and 6 bases from J, leaving 13 bases between. CDR1 and CDR2 from the germline V gene are LNHDA and SQIVND (reference sequence). CDR3 coding DNA: TGTGCCAGTCGCGATCAGGGACATGGCTACACCTTC. Protein: CASRDQGHGYTF.

The rearrangement uses TRBV18 and TRBJ2-1; TRBD2 matches at 11 bases. Trimming at V came to 1 base and at J to 3 bases, leaving 11 bases not matched to a gene. This CDR3 has 19 amino acids. Germline CDR1 is KGHSH and CDR2 is LQKENI. The CDR3: CASSPRVSGGAFFYNEQFF. The CDR3 DNA sequence: TGTGCCAGCTCACCACGGGTTAGCGGGGGGGCTTTCTTCTACAATGAGCAGTTCTTC.

The chain employs TRBV14 and TRBJ1-2; D perhaps matches TRBD1 (5 bases). V lost 5 bases and J lost 6, with 28 bases in between. The CDR3 spans 18 residues. Germline CDR1 is SGHDN and CDR2 is FVKESK. The CDR3 DNA is TGTGCCAGCAGCGGACGAGACAGTTCCCAAATACGAAAAGATGGCTACACCTTC. Amino acids: CASSGRDSSQIRKDGYTF.

This sequence joins TRBV24-1 and TRBJ1-1; no clear D gene. The V gene's germline CDR1 is KGHDR and CDR2 SFDVKD. The CDR3 is made up of 13 amino acids. The V end was cut by 6 bases, the J end by 1 base, with 8 bases between. As DNA, the CDR3 is TGTGCCACCAGTCGGGGTTCGAACACTGAAGCTTTCTTT. Encoded protein: CATSRGSNTEAFF.

This rearrangement joins TRBV6-6 to TRBJ1-2, with D perhaps matching TRBD1 (5 bases). Between the trimmed V and J ends, which lost 3 bases and 0 bases, there was a span of 11 bases. Germline assignment: CDR1 MNHNY and CDR2 SVGAGI (reference sequence). This CDR3 has 15 amino acids. The CDR3 is CASSYTGGANYGYTF. The CDR3 nucleotides read TGTGCCAGCAGTTATACGGGGGGAGCTAACTATGGCTACACCTTC.

J is TRBJ2-1 and V is TRBV13; 7 bases agree with TRBD1. Trimming took 6 bases from V and 0 from J; bases not matched to a gene: 8. This CDR3 has 16 amino acids. Per germline, CDR1 PRHDT and CDR2 FYEKMQ (reference sequence). CDR3 sequence reads: CASSLGQESSYNEQFF. CDR3 bases: TGTGCCAGCAGTCTCGGACAGGAAAGCTCCTACAATGAGCAGTTCTTC.

This chain joins TRBV29-1 and TRBJ2-3; unclear D gene. CDR3 length: 12 amino acids. The germline V gene encodes CDR1 SQVTM and CDR2 ANQGSEA. The CDR3, as DNA: TGCAGTGCCAGACAAACCACAGATACGCAGTATTTT. Protein: CSARQTTDTQYF.

The chain carries TRBV28 and TRBJ1-1; tentatively, D is TRBD1 (5 bases). CDR1 and CDR2 (germline): MDHEN, SYDVKM. Trimming took 7 bases from V and 0 from J, leaving 15 bases between them. The CDR3 contains 15 residues. DNA of the CDR3: TGTGCCAGCACTCGCAGGGAATTCATGAACACTGAAGCTTTCTTT. It yields the protein CASTRREFMNTEAFF.

This chain uses TRBV30 with TRBJ2-3; no clear D gene. The CDR3 totals 15 residues. V lost 2 bases to trimming and J lost 0 bases, with 12 bases between them. Germline CDR1 GTSNPN, CDR2 SVGIG (reference sequence). This CDR3 reads CAWSRPETSTDTQYF. In DNA, the CDR3 is TGTGCCTGGAGTAGGCCAGAAACTAGCACAGATACGCAGTATTTT.

The chain recombines TRBV10-1 with TRBJ2-3; 11 bases are a match to TRBD2. The V segment lost 5 bases and the J segment 2 bases; nucleotides outside the gene matches: 3. The CDR3 is 15 amino acids. CDR1 and CDR2 from the germline V gene are WNHNN and SYGVQD (reference sequence). The CDR3 loop is CASSSSGGTTDTQYF. CDR3 nucleotide sequence: TGCGCCAGCAGTTCTAGCGGGGGGACCACAGATACGCAGTATTTT.

The chain uses TRBV19 and TRBJ1-6; possible D gene TRBD1, 5 bases. The CDR3 totals 14 residues. The V end was cut by 3 bases, the J end by 5 bases, with 8 bases between. CDR1 and CDR2 (germline): LNHDA, SQIVND (reference sequence). The CDR3 sequence is CASSIREHNSPLHF. The CDR3 nucleotides read TGTGCCAGTAGTATCAGGGAGCATAATTCACCCCTCCACTTT.

The chain carries TRBV7-3 and TRBJ2-3; D is undetermined. V was pared by 2 bases and J by 6 bases, with 6 bases between. CDR1 is SGHTA and CDR2 is FQGTGA in the germline V gene. This CDR3 region has 12 residues. The CDR3 loop is CASSLVGDTQYF. The CDR3 DNA reads TGTGCCAGCAGCTTAGTAGGCGATACGCAGTATTTT.

This clone was seen a single time. The chain is built from TRBV30 and TRBJ2-5; D perhaps matches TRBD2 (6 bases). This CDR3 region has 11 residues. The germline V and J ends were trimmed by 3 bases and 7 bases, with 9 bases remaining between them. Germline CDR1 reads GTSNPN; CDR2 reads SVGIG (reference sequence). CDR3 sequence reads: CAWRRELTQYF. The CDR3 bases are TGTGCCTGGAGACGGGAGTTGACCCAGTACTTC.

This sequence joins TRBV12-3 or TRBV12-4 and TRBJ2-2; D is ambiguous. Trimming took off 1 base at V and 3 bases at J, with 3 bases between the two ends. The CDR3 loop spans 13 amino acids. The CDR3 sequence is CASSLGDTGELFF. The CDR3 DNA sequence: TGTGCCAGCAGTTTAGGTGACACCGGGGAGCTGTTTTTT.

The chain has TRBV27 and TRBJ1-1, with TRBD1 matching over 10 bases. The germline gives CDR1 MNHEY, CDR2 SMNVEV (reference sequence). The CDR3 spans 15 residues. V trimming: 5 bases; J trimming: 6 bases; junction bases outside the gene matches: 9. Written as DNA, the CDR3 is TGTGCCAGCAGTAAGGCGGGACAGGGGAGGCCTGAAGCTTTCTTT. This sequence encodes CASSKAGQGRPEAFF.

In DNA, the CDR3 is TGTGCCAGCAGCCCGAGGGGCTTAAACACCGGGGAGCTGTTTTTT. Its protein product is CASSPRGLNTGELFF. This chain connects TRBV9 to TRBJ2-2, with D tentatively TRBD1 or TRBD2 (5 bases each). V dropped 4 bases and J dropped 2 bases, with 12 bases sitting between them. The CDR3 runs 15 residues. CDR1 is SGDLS and CDR2 is YYNGEE in the germline V gene.

Only one count was recorded for this clone. The V and J genes are TRBV11-3 and TRBJ2-3; TRBD2 matches 7 bases. The length of the CDR3 is 16 residues. V was clipped by 5 bases and J by 4 bases; unmatched bases: 12. In germline, CDR1 is SGHNT, CDR2 YENEEA. CDR3 nucleotides: TGTGCCAGCAGCGGTAGGGACTATCCCGGGCCAGATACGCAGTATTTT. It yields the protein CASSGRDYPGPDTQYF.

V usage is TRBV18 and J usage is TRBJ1-5; 7 bases agree with TRBD1. The V and J ends lost 3 bases and 3 bases, in that order; junction bases with no gene match: 5. Per the germline V gene, CDR1 is KGHSH and CDR2 is LQKENI. The CDR3 runs to 15 residues. This CDR3 reads CASSPTGAFNQPQHF. Written as DNA, the CDR3 is TGTGCCAGCTCACCCACAGGGGCCTTCAATCAGCCCCAGCATTTT.

This chain joins TRBV2 and TRBJ1-3; a possible D gene is TRBD1 (5 bases). V lost 5 bases and J 7 bases, leaving 6 bases between the germline ends. CDR1 and CDR2 (germline): SNHLY, FYNNEI. The CDR3 has 11 amino acids. The CDR3 loop is CASSRGNTIYF. The CDR3 DNA sequence: TGTGCCAGCAGTCGGGGGAACACCATATATTTT.

V gene TRBV19 combines with J gene TRBJ1-2; D ambiguous. This CDR3 region has 13 residues. Germline loops: CDR1 LNHDA, CDR2 SQIVND (reference sequence). Trimming cost V 1 base and J 6 bases, with 9 bases left between them. The CDR3 reads CASSIGGRNGYTF. CDR3 DNA sequence: TGTGCCAGTAGTATAGGTGGGAGGAATGGCTACACCTTC.

The rearrangement uses TRBV6-1 and TRBJ1-2; the D is unclear. V shed 0 bases and J shed 8 bases, with 13 bases lying between them. The germline gives CDR1 MNHNS, CDR2 SASEGT. The CDR3 runs 14 residues. In nucleotides, the CDR3 is TGTGCCAGCAGTGAAGCGCGACGGGGTACCGGCTACACCTTC. As protein: CASSEARRGTGYTF.

This chain uses TRBV11-2 with TRBJ1-6; no clear D. Germline V gene lookup returns CDR1 SGHAT and CDR2 FQNNGV. This CDR3 is built from 13 residues. V lost 8 bases and J lost 5, with 10 bases in between. The CDR3 here is CASGRSNNSPLHF. The CDR3 DNA is TGTGCCAGCGGCCGCTCGAATAATTCACCCCTCCACTTT. The complete variable domain, with remaining parts taken from reference TRBV11-2 and TRBJ1-6, reads EAGVAQSPRYKIIEKRQSVAFWCNPISGHATLYWYQQILGQGPKLLIQFQNNGVVDDSQLPKDRFSAERLKGVDSTLKIQPAKLEDSAVYLCASGRSNNSPLHFGNGTRLTVT.

V usage is TRBV2 and J usage is TRBJ1-1; 8 bases map to TRBD1. This CDR3 is 14 amino acids long. CDR1 SNHLY and CDR2 FYNNEI come from the germline V gene. After removal of 6 bases from V and 4 bases from J, the junction contained 7 bases not matched to a gene. This CDR3 reads CASRDPGGSTEAFF. The CDR3 DNA is TGTGCCAGCAGAGACCCAGGGGGCTCCACTGAAGCTTTCTTT.

J is TRBJ1-3 and V is TRBV18; tentatively, D is TRBD1 (6 bases). The V end lost 2 bases, the J end lost 4 bases, and 12 bases lay between the germline ends. Looked up from germline, CDR1 is KGHSH and CDR2 is LQKENI. The CDR3 length is 15 residues. CDR3 loop: CASSPTGTPGNTIYF. The DNA for the CDR3 is TGTGCCAGCTCACCAACCGGGACACCCGGAAACACCATATATTTT. Combining the CDR3 with reference TRBV18 and TRBJ1-3 gives the whole variable domain NAGVMQNPRHLVRRRGQEARLRCSPMKGHSHVYWYRQLPEEGLKFMVYLQKENIIDESGMPKERFSAEFPKEGPSILRIQQVVRGDSAAYFCASSPTGTPGNTIYFGEGSWLTVV.